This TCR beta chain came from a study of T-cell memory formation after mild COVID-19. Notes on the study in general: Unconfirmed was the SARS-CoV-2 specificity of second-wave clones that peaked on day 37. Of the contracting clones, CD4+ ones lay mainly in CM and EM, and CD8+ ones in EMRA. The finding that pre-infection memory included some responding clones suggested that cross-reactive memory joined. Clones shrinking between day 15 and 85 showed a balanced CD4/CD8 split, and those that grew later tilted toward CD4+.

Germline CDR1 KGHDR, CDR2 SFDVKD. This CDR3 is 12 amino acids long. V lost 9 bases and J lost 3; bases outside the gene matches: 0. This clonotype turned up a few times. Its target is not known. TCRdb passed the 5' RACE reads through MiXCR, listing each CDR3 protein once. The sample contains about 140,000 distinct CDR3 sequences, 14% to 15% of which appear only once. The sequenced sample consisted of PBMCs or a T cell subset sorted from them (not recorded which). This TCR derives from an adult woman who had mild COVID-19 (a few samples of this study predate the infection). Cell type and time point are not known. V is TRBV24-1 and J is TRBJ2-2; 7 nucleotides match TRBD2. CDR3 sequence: CATGGDTGELFF. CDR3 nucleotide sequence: TGTGCCACCGGGGGGGACACCGGGGAGCTGTTTTTT.